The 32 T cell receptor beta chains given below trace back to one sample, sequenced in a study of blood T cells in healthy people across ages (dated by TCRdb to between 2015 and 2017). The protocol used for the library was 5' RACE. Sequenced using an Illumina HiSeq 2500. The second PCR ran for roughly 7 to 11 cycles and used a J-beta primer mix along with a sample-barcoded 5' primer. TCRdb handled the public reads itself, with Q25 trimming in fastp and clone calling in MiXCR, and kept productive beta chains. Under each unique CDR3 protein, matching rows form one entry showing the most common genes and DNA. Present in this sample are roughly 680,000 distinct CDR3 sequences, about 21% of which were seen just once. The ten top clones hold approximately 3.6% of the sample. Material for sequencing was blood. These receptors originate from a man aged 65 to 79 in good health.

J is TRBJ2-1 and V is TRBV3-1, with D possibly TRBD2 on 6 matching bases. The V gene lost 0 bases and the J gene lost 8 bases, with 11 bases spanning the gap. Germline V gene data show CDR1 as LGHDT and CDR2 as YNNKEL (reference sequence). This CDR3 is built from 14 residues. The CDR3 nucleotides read TGTGCCAGCAGCCAAGATGGAGGGGCTCATGAGCAGTTCTTC. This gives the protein CASSQDGGAHEQFF.

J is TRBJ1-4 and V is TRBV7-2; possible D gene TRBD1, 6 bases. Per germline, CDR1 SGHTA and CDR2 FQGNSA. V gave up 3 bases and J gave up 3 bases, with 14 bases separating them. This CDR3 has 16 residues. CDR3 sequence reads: CASSFQGPAANEKLFF. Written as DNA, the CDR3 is TGTGCCAGCAGCTTTCAGGGGCCCGCGGCTAATGAAAAACTGTTTTTT. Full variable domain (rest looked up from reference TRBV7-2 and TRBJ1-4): GAGVSQSPSNKVTEKGKDVELRCDPISGHTALYWYRQSLGQGLEFLIYFQGNSAPDKSGLPSDRFSAERTGGSVSTLTIQRTQQEDSAVYLCASSFQGPAANEKLFFGSGTQLSVL.

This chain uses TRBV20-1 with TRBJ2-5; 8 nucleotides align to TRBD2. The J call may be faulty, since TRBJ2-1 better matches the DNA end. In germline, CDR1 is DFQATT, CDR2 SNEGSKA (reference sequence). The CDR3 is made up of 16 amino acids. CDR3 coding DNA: TGCAGTGCTAGAGGTACTAGCGGCACCATGCTCAATGAGCAGTTCTTC. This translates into CSARGTSGTMLNEQFF.

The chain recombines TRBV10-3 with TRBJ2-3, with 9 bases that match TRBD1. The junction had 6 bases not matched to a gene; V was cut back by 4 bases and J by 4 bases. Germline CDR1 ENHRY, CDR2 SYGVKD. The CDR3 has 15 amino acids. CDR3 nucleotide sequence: TGTGCCATCAGTGCGGACAGGGGTAAGGCAGATACGCAGTATTTT. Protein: CAISADRGKADTQYF.

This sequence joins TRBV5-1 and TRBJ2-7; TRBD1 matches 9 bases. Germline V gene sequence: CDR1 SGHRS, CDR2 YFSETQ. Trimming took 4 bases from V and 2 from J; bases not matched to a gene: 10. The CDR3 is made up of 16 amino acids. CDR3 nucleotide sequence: TGCGCCAGCAGCCCTCAGGGGACAGGGACTCCCTACGAGCAGTACTTC. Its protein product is CASSPQGTGTPYEQYF. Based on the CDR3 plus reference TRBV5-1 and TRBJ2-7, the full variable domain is KAGVTQTPRYLIKTRGQQVTLSCSPISGHRSVSWYQQTPGQGLQFLFEYFSETQRNKGNFPGRFSGRQFSNSRSEMNVSTLELGDSALYLCASSPQGTGTPYEQYFGPGTRLTVT.

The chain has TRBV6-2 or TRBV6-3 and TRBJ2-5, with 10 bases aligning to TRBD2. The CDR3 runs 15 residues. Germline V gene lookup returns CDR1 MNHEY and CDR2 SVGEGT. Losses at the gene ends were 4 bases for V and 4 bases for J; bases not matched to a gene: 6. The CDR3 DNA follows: TGTGCCAGCAGTTCCCCCGGGACTAGCGTAGAGACCCAGTACTTC. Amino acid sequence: CASSSPGTSVETQYF.

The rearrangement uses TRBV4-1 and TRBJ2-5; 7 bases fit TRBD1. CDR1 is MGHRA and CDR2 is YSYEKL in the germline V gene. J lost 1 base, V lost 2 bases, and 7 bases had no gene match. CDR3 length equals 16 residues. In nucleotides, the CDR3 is TGCGCCAGCAGCCAATTGTCCGGGACAGTCCAAGAGACCCAGTACTTC. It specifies CASSQLSGTVQETQYF.

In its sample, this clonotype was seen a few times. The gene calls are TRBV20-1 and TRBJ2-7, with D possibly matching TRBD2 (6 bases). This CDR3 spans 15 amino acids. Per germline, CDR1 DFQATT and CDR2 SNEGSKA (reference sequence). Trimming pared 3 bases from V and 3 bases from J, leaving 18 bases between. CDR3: CSASRRDSGIYEQYF. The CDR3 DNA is TGCAGTGCTAGCCGGCGGGATTCCGGGATCTACGAGCAGTACTTC.

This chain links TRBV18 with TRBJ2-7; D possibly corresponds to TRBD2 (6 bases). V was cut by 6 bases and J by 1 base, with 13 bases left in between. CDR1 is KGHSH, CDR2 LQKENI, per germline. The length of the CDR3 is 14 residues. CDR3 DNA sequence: TGTGCCAGCTCCGAATCGGCGGGATCCTACGAGCAGTACTTC. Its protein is CASSESAGSYEQYF.

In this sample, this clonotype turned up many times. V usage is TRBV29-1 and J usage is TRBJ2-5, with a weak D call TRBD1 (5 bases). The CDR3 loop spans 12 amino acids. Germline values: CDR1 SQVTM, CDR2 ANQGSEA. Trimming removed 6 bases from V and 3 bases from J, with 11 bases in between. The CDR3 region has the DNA TGCAGCGTCATCACAGGAGAAGAGACCCAGTACTTC. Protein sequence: CSVITGEETQYF.

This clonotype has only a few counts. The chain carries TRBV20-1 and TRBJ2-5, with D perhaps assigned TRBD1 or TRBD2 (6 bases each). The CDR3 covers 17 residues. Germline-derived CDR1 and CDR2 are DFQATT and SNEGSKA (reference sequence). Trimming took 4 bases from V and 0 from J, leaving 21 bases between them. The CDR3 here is CSATGTGGTYNQETQYF. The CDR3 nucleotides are TGCAGTGCTACGGGGACTGGGGGGACATATAACCAAGAGACCCAGTACTTC.

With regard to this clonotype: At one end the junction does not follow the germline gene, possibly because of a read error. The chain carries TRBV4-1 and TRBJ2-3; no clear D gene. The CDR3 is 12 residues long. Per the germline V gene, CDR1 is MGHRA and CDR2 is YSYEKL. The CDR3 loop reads CASSQVSDAQYF. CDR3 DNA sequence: TGCGCCAGCAGCCAAGTCTCAGATGCGCAGTATTTT.

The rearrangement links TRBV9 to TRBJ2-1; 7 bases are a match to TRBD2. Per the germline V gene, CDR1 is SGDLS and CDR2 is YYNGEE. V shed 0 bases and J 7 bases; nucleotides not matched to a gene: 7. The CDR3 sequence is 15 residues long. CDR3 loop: CASSVVTGGRNEQFF. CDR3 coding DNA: TGTGCCAGCAGCGTAGTAACGGGAGGCCGGAATGAGCAGTTCTTC.

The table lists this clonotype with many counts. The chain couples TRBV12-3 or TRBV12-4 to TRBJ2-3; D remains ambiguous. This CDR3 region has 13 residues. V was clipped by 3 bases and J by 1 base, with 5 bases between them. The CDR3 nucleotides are TGTGCCAGCAGTTTCGGACGCACAGATACGCAGTATTTT. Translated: CASSFGRTDTQYF.

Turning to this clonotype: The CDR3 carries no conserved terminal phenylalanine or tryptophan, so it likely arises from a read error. CDR3 sequence (DNA): TGCAGTGCTAGAGATGAGCGGGAGTTGAACACAGATACGCAGTATCTT. Protein sequence: CSARDERELNTDTQYL. V and J are TRBV20-1 and TRBJ2-3, with TRBD2 matching 8 bases. Trimming at V came to 0 bases and at J to 2 bases, leaving 7 bases not matched to a gene. The germline gives CDR1 DFQATT, CDR2 SNEGSKA (reference sequence). The CDR3 extends over 16 amino acids.

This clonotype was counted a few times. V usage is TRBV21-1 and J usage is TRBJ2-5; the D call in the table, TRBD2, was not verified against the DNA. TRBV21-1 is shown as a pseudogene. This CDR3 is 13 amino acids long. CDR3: CASSIHRAQTQYF. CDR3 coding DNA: TGTGCCAGCAGCATCCACAGGGCCCAGACCCAGTACTTC.

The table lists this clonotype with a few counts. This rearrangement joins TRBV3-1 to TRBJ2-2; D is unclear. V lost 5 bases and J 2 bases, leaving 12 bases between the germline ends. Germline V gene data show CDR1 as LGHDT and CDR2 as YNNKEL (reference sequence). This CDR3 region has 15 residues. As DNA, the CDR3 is TGTGCCAGCAGCAAGTTAGCAGAAAACACCGGGGAGCTGTTTTTT. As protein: CASSKLAENTGELFF. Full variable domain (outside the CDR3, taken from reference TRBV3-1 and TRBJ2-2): DTAVSQTPKYLVTQMGNDKSIKCEQNLGHDTMYWYKQDSKKFLKIMFSYNNKELIINETVPNRFSPKSPDKAHLNLHINSLELGDSAVYFCASSKLAENTGELFFGEGSRLTVL.

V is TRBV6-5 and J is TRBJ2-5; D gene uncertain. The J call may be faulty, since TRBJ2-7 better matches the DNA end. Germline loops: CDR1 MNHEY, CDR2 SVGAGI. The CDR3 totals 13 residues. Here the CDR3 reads CASSYSSLVEQYF. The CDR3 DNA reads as TGTGCCAGCAGTTACTCGAGCCTTGTCGAGCAGTACTTC.

CDR3 amino acids: CASSWTGEDEQYF. CDR3 bases: TGTGCCAGCAGTTGGACAGGGGAGGACGAGCAGTACTTC. This rearrangement joins TRBV6-2 or TRBV6-3 to TRBJ2-7; 9 nucleotides match TRBD1. The germline gives CDR1 MNHEY, CDR2 SVGEGT. With 4 bases clipped from V and 5 bases from J, the junction kept 3 bases outside the gene matches. This CDR3 contains 13 residues.

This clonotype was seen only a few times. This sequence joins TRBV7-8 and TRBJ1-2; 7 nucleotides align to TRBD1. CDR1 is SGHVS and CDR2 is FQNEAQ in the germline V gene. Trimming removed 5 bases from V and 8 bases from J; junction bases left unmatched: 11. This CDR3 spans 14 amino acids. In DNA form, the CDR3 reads TGTGCCAGCAGCCGGGGTAGGGGGCAGGAAGGCTACACCTTC. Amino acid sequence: CASSRGRGQEGYTF. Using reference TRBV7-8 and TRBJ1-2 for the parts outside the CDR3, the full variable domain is GAGVSQSPRYKVAKRGQDVALRCDPISGHVSLFWYQQALGQGPEFLTYFQNEAQLDKSGLPSDRFFAERPEGSVSTLKIQRTQQEDSAVYLCASSRGRGQEGYTFGSGTRLTVV.

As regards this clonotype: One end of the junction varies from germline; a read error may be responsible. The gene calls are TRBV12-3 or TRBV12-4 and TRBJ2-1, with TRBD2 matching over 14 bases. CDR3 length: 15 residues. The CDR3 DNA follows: TGTGCCAGCAGGCGCAGCGATTTGACTAGCGGGGGGGGCATCTTC. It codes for CASRRSDLTSGGGIF.

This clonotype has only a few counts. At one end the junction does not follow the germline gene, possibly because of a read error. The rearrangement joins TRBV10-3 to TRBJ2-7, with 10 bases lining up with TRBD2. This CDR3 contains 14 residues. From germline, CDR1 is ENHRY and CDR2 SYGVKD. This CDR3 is CAIKWTSGSYEQHF. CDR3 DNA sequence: TGTGCCATCAAGTGGACTAGCGGTTCCTACGAGCAGCACTTC.

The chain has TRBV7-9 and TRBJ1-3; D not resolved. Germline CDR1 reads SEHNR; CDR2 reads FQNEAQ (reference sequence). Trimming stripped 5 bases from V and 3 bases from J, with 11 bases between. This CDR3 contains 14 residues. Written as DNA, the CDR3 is TGTGCCAGCAGCCCCGGGCCTCTTGGAAACACCATATATTTT. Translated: CASSPGPLGNTIYF.

The CDR3 DNA follows: TGTGCCAGCAGTTTTGGATCCGGGTGGGGTTCACCCCTCCACTTT. Encoded protein: CASSFGSGWGSPLHF. The V and J genes are TRBV27 and TRBJ1-6; D call uncertain. Germline assignment: CDR1 MNHEY and CDR2 SMNVEV (reference sequence). The V and J ends lost 3 bases and 9 bases respectively, with 15 bases between them. The CDR3 spans 15 residues.

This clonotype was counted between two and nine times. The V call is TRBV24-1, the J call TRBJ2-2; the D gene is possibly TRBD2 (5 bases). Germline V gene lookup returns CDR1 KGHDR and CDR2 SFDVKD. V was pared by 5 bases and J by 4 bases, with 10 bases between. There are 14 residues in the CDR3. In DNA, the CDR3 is TGTGCCACCAGTGCCCCGGGAAGCACCGGGGAGCTGTTTTTT. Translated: CATSAPGSTGELFF.

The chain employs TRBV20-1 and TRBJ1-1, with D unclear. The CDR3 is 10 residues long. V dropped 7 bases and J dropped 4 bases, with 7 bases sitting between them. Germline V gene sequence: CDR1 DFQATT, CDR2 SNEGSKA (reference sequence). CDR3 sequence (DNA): TGCAGTGTTAGGAGCACTGAAGCTTTCTTT. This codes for CSVRSTEAFF.

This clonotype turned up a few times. The DNA of the CDR3 is TGTGCCAGCAGGGCTGGACCAGCGGTAACCTACGAGCAGTACTTC. It translates to CASRAGPAVTYEQYF. This chain connects TRBV6-1 to TRBJ2-7; the D gene is possibly TRBD2 (5 bases). V lost 6 bases and J lost 2, with 17 bases in between. The CDR3 extends over 15 amino acids. The V gene's germline CDR1 is MNHNS and CDR2 SASEGT.

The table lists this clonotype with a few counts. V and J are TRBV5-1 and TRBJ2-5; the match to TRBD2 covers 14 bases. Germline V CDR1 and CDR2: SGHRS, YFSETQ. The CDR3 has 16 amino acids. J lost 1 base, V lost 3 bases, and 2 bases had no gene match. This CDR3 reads CASSSGTSGGQETQYF. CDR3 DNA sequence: TGCGCCAGCAGCTCGGGGACTAGCGGGGGCCAAGAGACCCAGTACTTC.

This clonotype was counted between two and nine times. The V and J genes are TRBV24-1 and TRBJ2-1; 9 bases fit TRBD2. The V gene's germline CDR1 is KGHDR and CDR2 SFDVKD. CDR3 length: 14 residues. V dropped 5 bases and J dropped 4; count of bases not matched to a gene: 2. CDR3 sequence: CATSGTSAYNEQFF. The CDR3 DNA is TGTGCCACCAGTGGGACTAGCGCGTACAATGAGCAGTTCTTC.

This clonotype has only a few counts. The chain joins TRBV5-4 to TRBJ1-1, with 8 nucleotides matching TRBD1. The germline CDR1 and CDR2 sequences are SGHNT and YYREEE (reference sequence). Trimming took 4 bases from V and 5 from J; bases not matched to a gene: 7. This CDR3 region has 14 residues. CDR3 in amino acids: CASSIPGTGTEAFF. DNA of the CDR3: TGTGCCAGCAGCATTCCGGGGACAGGTACTGAAGCTTTCTTT. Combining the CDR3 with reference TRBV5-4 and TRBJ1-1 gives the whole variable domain ETGVTQSPTHLIKTRGQQVTLRCSSQSGHNTVSWYQQALGQGPQFIFQYYREEENGRGNFPPRFSGLQFPNYSSELNVNALELDDSALYLCASSIPGTGTEAFFGQGTRLTVV.

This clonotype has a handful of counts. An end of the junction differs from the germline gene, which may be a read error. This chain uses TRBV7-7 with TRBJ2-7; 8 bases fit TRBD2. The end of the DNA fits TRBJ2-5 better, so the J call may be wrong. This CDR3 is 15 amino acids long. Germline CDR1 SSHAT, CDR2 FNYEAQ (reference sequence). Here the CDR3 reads CASSLEPLAGETQYF. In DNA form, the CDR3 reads TGTGCTAGCAGCTTAGAGCCCCTAGCGGGAGAGACCCAGTACTTC.

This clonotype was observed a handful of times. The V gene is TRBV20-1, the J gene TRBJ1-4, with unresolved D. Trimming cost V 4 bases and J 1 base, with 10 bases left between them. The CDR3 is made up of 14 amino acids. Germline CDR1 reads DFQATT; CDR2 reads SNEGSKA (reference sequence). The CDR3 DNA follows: TGCAGTGCTAAAGACCCCAAAACTAATGAAAAACTGTTTTTT. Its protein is CSAKDPKTNEKLFF.